These T cell receptor beta chains were read from a single sample in a study of identical twins. TCRdb independently ran MiXCR on the 5' RACE reads; one entry per CDR3 protein. The sample yields 690,000 or so distinct CDR3 sequences, 8.6% seen once. These same data were also listed under a study on yellow fever vaccine responses in identical twins.

Sequenced input: PBMCs. The source of these receptors is a woman aged 18-35 years in good health. CDR3s include the opening cysteine and the closing phenylalanine or tryptophan. A D gene is named only where the DNA matches it firmly. A clone size is listed for some rows: how often the clone was seen (once, few, many), or a class if it is expanded.

v_gene	j_gene	d_gene	abundance	CDR3nt	CDR3aa
TRBV29-1	TRBJ2-1	TRBD2	many	TGCAGCGTTGATGGGCTTATCCGGTCTAGCGGGTATGGTGAGCAGTTCTTC	CSVDGLIRSSGYGEQFF
TRBV4-3	TRBJ2-2	-	few	TGCGCCAGCAGCCACCTAATGAACACCGGGGAGCTGTTTTTT	CASSHLMNTGELFF
TRBV20-1	TRBJ2-2	-	many	TGCAGTGCTATACGCACCACACCTAACACCGGGGAGCTGTTTTTT	CSAIRTTPNTGELFF
TRBV12-3/TRBV12-4	TRBJ1-6	-	many	TGTGCCACTAGAGATCCCAGGGTATCAACACCCCTCCACTTT	CATRDPRVSTPLHF
TRBV12-3/TRBV12-4	TRBJ2-5	-	many	TGTGCCAGCAGTTTAGGTCCGAGGGGGACCCAGTACTTC	CASSLGPRGTQYF
TRBV5-1	TRBJ2-2	TRBD1	-	TGCGCCAGCAGCTTGACACAGGGGGACACCGGGGAGCTGTTTTTT	CASSLTQGDTGELFF
TRBV7-9	TRBJ2-4	TRBD1	few	TGTGCCAGCGGATCACACGGGGAGGCTCGGGACAGGCTTTCCTTC	CASGSHGEARDRLSF
TRBV19	TRBJ2-4	-	few	TGTGCCAGTAGTATCGGGCAGGCCCAAAACATTCAGTACTTC	CASSIGQAQNIQYF
TRBV12-3/TRBV12-4	TRBJ2-3	TRBD2	few	TGTGCCAGCAGCCAGACTAGCGGGATGCAAGATACGCAGTATTTT	CASSQTSGMQDTQYF
TRBV4-2	TRBJ1-1	-	many	TGTGCCAGCAGCCAAGATACCAGGAACACTGAAGCTTTCTTT	CASSQDTRNTEAFF
TRBV11-2	TRBJ2-5	-	many	TGTGCCAGCAGCTTAGATTTTGTCGGGGAGACCCAGTACTTC	CASSLDFVGETQYF
TRBV27	TRBJ2-7	TRBD1	few	TGTGCCAGCAGACGGGACAGGGGATCCGGACAGCAGTACTTC	CASRRDRGSGQQYF
TRBV7-9	TRBJ1-1	-	-	TGTGCCAGCAGCTTTTCCGAAATGAACACTGAAGCTTTCTTT	CASSFSEMNTEAFF
TRBV2	TRBJ2-1	-	many	TGTGCCAGCAGTGACCCCTCGGGTCCGTTCTTC	CASSDPSGPFF
TRBV5-6	TRBJ2-5	-	-	TGTGCCAGCAGCTTGTATGGTCTGGGTACCGTGCGGGAGACCCAGTACTTC	CASSLYGLGTVRETQYF
TRBV9	TRBJ2-7	-	many	TGTGCCAGCAGCGTAGGAGAGCGAACGTCCTACGAGCAGTACTTC	CASSVGERTSYEQYF
TRBV12-3/TRBV12-4	TRBJ2-7	-	few	TGTGCCAGCAGTACCTGGACAGCTAGCTCCTACGAGCAGTACTTC	CASSTWTASSYEQYF
TRBV6-1	TRBJ1-4	TRBD1	few	TGTGCCAGCAGTCGACGGGACAGGGTGGATGAAAAACTGTTTTTT	CASSRRDRVDEKLFF
TRBV5-5	TRBJ2-3	-	many	TGTGCCAGCAGTTCCTCGAGGGTCTCCGATACGCAGTATTTT	CASSSSRVSDTQYF
TRBV18	TRBJ1-6	-	few	TGTGCCAGCTCCCCGACAGAGAGGGATTCACCCCTCCACTTT	CASSPTERDSPLHF
TRBV6-5	TRBJ2-7	-	few	TGTGCCAGCGGGCAGTCCAATACGGAGCAGTACTTC	CASGQSNTEQYF
TRBV29-1	TRBJ2-3	TRBD1	-	TGCAGCGTGGCTGGACAGGGGAACACAGATACGCAGTATTTT	CSVAGQGNTDTQYF
TRBV6-2/TRBV6-3	TRBJ2-1	TRBD2	-	TGTGCCAGCGAGAGGGGAGGGCCGAATGAGCAGTTCTTC	CASERGGPNEQFF
TRBV12-3/TRBV12-4	TRBJ2-2	-	few	TGTGCCAGCCAGTTCTGGACCGGGGAGCTGTTTTTT	CASQFWTGELFF
TRBV25-1	TRBJ2-2	-	many	TGTGCCAGCGAAAACAGGGGGGGGACCGGGGAGCTGTTTTTT	CASENRGGTGELFF
TRBV5-1	TRBJ2-2	-	few	TGCGCCAGCAGCCATATAACCAACACCGGGGAGCTGTTTTTT	CASSHITNTGELFF
TRBV21-1	TRBJ2-3	-	few	TGTGCCAGCAGCAACCCCTTCCCGGGCGCAGATACGCAGTATTTT	CASSNPFPGADTQYF
TRBV20-1	TRBJ2-3	TRBD2	many	TGCAGTGCAAAGCGTAGCGGGGGAAGCACAGATACGCAGTATTTT	CSAKRSGGSTDTQYF
TRBV9	TRBJ2-5	-	-	TGTGCCAGCAGCGTAGATAGAAGGCAAGAGACCCAGAACTTC	CASSVDRRQETQNF
TRBV7-9	TRBJ2-1	TRBD1	many	TGTGCCAGCAGCTTAGGACAGGGGCGAGGCTATGAGCAGTTCTTC	CASSLGQGRGYEQFF
TRBV6-1	TRBJ2-7	TRBD2	few	TGTGCCAGCAGACCTCTAGCGGCCTACGAGCAGTACTTC	CASRPLAAYEQYF
TRBV7-2	TRBJ2-2	-	many	TGTGCCAGCAGCCCCGAACTAGTAAGCACCGGGGAGCTGTTTTTT	CASSPELVSTGELFF
TRBV7-3	TRBJ2-1	TRBD2	-	TGTGCCAGCAGCATCCGGGGGGGCCTTGCGTACAATGAGCAGTTCTTC	CASSIRGGLAYNEQFF
TRBV7-9	TRBJ2-1	-	many	TGTGCCAGCAGTCGCCCTGGGGGGCAGGATGAGCAGTTCTTC	CASSRPGGQDEQFF
TRBV6-2/TRBV6-3	TRBJ1-5	-	few	TGTGCCAGCATCCCAACAGGTTACAATCAGCCCCAGCATTTT	CASIPTGYNQPQHF
TRBV3-1	TRBJ2-5	-	few	TGTGCCAGCAGCCAAGAACCTAGTATGGAGACCCAGTACTTC	CASSQEPSMETQYF
TRBV20-1	TRBJ2-7	TRBD1	-	TGCAGTGCTAGAGATATAAGGGGGCTCCGACTCTACGAGCAGTACTTC	CSARDIRGLRLYEQYF
TRBV4-3	TRBJ2-1	-	many	TGCGCCAGCAGCCAAGATCTGAGGGGAGGAGGGCATGAGCAGTTCTTC	CASSQDLRGGGHEQFF
TRBV5-5	TRBJ2-3	-	-	TGTGCCAGCCACGGCCACCTTAGCACAGATACGCAGTATTTT	CASHGHLSTDTQYF
TRBV2	TRBJ2-2	TRBD2	-	TGTGCCAGCAGTGAGCGGGGGGTTAACACCGGGGAGCTGTTTTTT	CASSERGVNTGELFF
TRBV7-2	TRBJ2-1	-	few	TGTGCCAGCAGCTCCCTAAGGACGGACTACAATGAGCAGTTCTTC	CASSSLRTDYNEQFF
TRBV29-1	TRBJ2-1	-	many	TGCAGCGTTGATGATCCTGTGGGGGGGGCCCTGATTAGCTCCTACAATGAGCAGTTCTTC	CSVDDPVGGALISSYNEQFF
TRBV20-1	TRBJ2-1	-	-	TGCAGTGCCTTATCGAGGAGCTCCTACAATGAGCAGTTCTTC	CSALSRSSYNEQFF
TRBV21-1	TRBJ2-6	-	-	TGTGCCAGCAGCAAGTTCATGACAGGCCGAAGCTCTGGGGCCAACGTCCTGACTTTC	CASSKFMTGRSSGANVLTF
TRBV15	TRBJ1-2	-	-	TGTGCCACCAGCAGAGATCTATGGGGGGCGCGCGGCTACACCTTC	CATSRDLWGARGYTF
TRBV5-1	TRBJ2-7	-	many	TGCGCCAGCAGCTTGGACCCGGCGAACGAGCAGTACTTC	CASSLDPANEQYF
TRBV18	TRBJ1-1	TRBD1	few	TGTGCCAGCTCAAAACAGGGGACTGAAGCTTTCTTT	CASSKQGTEAFF
TRBV11-2	TRBJ2-2	TRBD2	-	TGTGCCAGCAGCTCCCAAAGCGGGAGGGCCCCAGGGGAGCTGTTTTTT	CASSSQSGRAPGELFF
TRBV29-1	TRBJ2-2	-	few	TGCAGCGTTGATCCCAGGGGAAACACCGGGGAGCTGTTTTTT	CSVDPRGNTGELFF
TRBV11-2	TRBJ2-3	-	-	TGTGCCAGCAGCCCTCTGGGTGTGAGAGAATTCACAGATACGCAGTATTTT	CASSPLGVREFTDTQYF
TRBV29-1	TRBJ2-3	-	many	TGCAGCGCAAAAGGGGACCGAGCCACAGATACGCAGTATTTT	CSAKGDRATDTQYF
TRBV7-9	TRBJ2-1	-	-	TGTGCCAGCAGCTTAGGACCGACCCGCAATGAGCAGTTCTTC	CASSLGPTRNEQFF
TRBV24-1	TRBJ2-1	-	-	TGTGCCACCAGTGATTTGCAAGGGGATGAGCAGTTCTTC	CATSDLQGDEQFF
TRBV12-3/TRBV12-4	TRBJ2-1	-	many	TGTGCCAGCAGTTTTCTTCGCCCTTTTAGCTCCTACAATGAGCAGTTCTTC	CASSFLRPFSSYNEQFF
TRBV29-1	TRBJ2-7	-	few	TGCAGCGTTGACGTACGTTACTCCTACGAGCAGTACTTC	CSVDVRYSYEQYF